This T cell receptor (beta chain) was captured in a study of quantifying T cell responses using KT2 cells. Whole-study context: RNA was reverse transcribed with TCR alpha and beta constant-region primers. Estimated efficiency of the T4 ligation step was above 9% under optimum conditions.

This clonotype came up many times. Germline V lookup: CDR1 LGHDT, CDR2 YNNKEL (reference sequence). Trimming left V 4 bases short and J 5 bases short, with 15 bases between. The CDR3 is made up of 15 amino acids. Unfractionated PBMC were spiked with known numbers of KT2 clone cells. A range of KT2-to-PBMC ratios was made using fixed PBMC numbers. The cDNA 3' end received a ligated oligonucleotide with a UMI. First-round PCR used roughly 4 cycles and beta primers RC1.1 and RC1.2 covering TRBC1 and TRBC2. One entry per CDR3 protein results from TCRdb running MiXCR on the UMI-ligation and nested PCR reads. Of tens of thousands of distinct CDR3 sequences listed, about 12% are singletons.

This TCR was sampled from a human donor. This chain links TRBV3-1 with TRBJ2-1; D may correspond to TRBD1 or TRBD2 (5 bases each). Sequencing used PBMCs spiked with cells of the T cell clone KT2. The CDR3 sequence: CASSPRGVANNEQFF. CDR3 DNA sequence: TGTGCCAGCAGCCCAAGAGGGGTGGCGAACAATGAGCAGTTCTTC.